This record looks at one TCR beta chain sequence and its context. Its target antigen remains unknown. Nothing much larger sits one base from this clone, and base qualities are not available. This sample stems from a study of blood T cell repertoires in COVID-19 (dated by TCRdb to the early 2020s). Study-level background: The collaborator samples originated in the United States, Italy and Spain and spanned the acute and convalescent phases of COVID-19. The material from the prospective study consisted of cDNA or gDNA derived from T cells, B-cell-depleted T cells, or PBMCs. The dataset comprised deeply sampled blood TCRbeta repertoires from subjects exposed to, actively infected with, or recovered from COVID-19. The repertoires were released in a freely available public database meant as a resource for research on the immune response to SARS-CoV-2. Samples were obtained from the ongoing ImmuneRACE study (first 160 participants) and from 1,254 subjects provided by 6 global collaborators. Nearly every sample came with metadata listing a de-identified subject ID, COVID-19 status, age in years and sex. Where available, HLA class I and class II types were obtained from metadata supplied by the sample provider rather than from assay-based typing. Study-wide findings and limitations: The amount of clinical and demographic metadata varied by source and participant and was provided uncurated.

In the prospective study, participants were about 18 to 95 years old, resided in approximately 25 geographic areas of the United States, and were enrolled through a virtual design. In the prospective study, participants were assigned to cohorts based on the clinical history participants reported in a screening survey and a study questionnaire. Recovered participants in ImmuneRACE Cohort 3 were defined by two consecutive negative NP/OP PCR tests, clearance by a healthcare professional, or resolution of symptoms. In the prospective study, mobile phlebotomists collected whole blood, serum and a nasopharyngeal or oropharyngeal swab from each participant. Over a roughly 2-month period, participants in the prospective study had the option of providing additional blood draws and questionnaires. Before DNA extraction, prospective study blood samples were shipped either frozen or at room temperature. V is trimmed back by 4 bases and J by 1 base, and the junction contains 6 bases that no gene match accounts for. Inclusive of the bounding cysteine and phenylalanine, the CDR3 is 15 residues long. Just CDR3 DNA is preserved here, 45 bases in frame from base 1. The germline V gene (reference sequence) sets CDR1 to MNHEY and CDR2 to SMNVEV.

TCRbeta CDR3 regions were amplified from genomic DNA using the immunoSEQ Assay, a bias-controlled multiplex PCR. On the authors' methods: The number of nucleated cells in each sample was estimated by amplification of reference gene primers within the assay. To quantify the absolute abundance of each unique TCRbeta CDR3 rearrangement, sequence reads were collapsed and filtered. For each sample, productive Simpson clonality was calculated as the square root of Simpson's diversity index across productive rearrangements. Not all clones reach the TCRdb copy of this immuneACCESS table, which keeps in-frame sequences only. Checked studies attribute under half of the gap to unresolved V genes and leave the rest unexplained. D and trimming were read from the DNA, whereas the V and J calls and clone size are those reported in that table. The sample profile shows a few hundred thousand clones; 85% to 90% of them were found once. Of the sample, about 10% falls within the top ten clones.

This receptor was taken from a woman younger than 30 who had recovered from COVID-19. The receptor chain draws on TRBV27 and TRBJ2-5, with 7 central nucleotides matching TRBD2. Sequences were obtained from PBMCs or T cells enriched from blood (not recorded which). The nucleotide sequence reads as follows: TGTGCCAGCAGTTGGGCGGGAGCCTTCCAAGAGACCCAGTACTTC. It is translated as CASSWAGAFQETQYF.